The rows below give T cell receptor beta chains drawn from one sample of a study of control samples from healthy donors and cancer patients. The protocol was immunoSEQ multiplex PCR, while the TCRdb copy is restricted to in-frame clones and leaves out a portion. The sample lists roughly 130,000 clones; roughly 90% were seen once. The sample taken for sequencing was blood. These receptor sequences come from a young man in good health. CDR3s include the opening cysteine and the closing phenylalanine or tryptophan.

>15|TRBJ1-3|TRBV6-5
CASSYRRSSGNTIYF
>14|TRBJ2-1|TRBV3-1/TRBV3-2
CASKRTSGSEEQFF
>16|TRBJ2-2|TRBV11-3
CASSPQLGGFTGELFF
>16|TRBJ1-4|TRBV18
CASSPAQGRVFEKLFF
>15|TRBJ2-3|TRBV2
CASKQSPQRADTQYF
>14|TRBJ1-1|TRBV6-1
CASSETGGRSEAFF
>11|TRBJ1-3|TRBV27
CASRKGNTIYF
>14|TRBJ1-1|TRBV2
CASSREPGNTEAFF
>15|TRBJ2-3|TRBV7-2
CASSRSGFSTDTQYF
>12|TRBJ2-1|TRBV6-2/TRBV6-3
CASSYSLNEQFF
>15|TRBJ1-5|TRBV28
CASSWNSVLNQPQHF
>15|TRBJ1-1|TRBV19
CASTPDRVGNTEAFF
>14|TRBJ2-1|TRBV30
CAWRPRGGYNEQFF
>15|TRBJ1-6|TRBV19
CASSPGGAQNSPLHF
>13|TRBJ1-1|TRBV27
CASRSRGSREAFF
>13|TRBJ2-5|TRBV11-3
CASSAMGLETQYF
>12|TRBJ2-7|TRBV5-5
CASSLEGYEQYF
>14|TRBJ2-2|TRBV10-3
CAISQTENTGELFF
>13|TRBJ1-6|TRBV10-1
CASSVSGSGPLHF
>13|TRBJ2-7|TRBV11-2
CASSLAETYEQYF
>12|TRBJ1-5|TRBV29-1
CSVGGPNQPQHF
>11|TRBJ2-5|TRBV3-1/TRBV3-2
CASSREETQYF
>14|TRBJ2-1|TRBV2
CASSVAGVPNEQFF
>13|TRBJ1-2|TRBV10-3
CAISESIQIGHLF
>15|TRBJ1-6|TRBV20-1
CSASPGGYYNSPLHF